These 28 T cell receptor beta chains were all obtained from the same sample, sequenced in a study of blood T cell repertoires in COVID-19. TCRdb's copy holds only in-frame clones and misses some; the assay was immunoSEQ multiplex PCR. The data hold 250,000 to 350,000 clones, with around nine tenths observed a single time. The sequenced sample consisted of PBMCs or T cells enriched from blood (not recorded which). The receptors shown here come from a young woman who had recovered from COVID-19.

The rearrangement links TRBV2 to TRBJ1-4; weak D call: TRBD1 (5 bases). The CDR3 consists of 15 residues. V gave up 5 bases and J gave up 3 bases, with 13 bases separating them. Germline lookup yields CDR1 SNHLY and CDR2 FYNNEI. The DNA of the CDR3 is TGTGCCAGCAGTCCTACAGGTCTTCCTAATGAAAAACTGTTTTTT. Its protein is CASSPTGLPNEKLFF.

This chain uses TRBV4-3 with TRBJ2-3, with TRBD2 identical over 8 bases. The CDR3 extends over 18 amino acids. CDR1 is LGHNA and CDR2 is YSLEER in the germline V gene. V was pared by 1 base and J by 0 bases, with 9 bases of the junction left unmatched. The CDR3 nucleotides are TGCGCCAGCAGCCAAGGTAGCGGGATGCGGGGGAGCACAGATACGCAGTATTTT. Protein product: CASSQGSGMRGSTDTQYF.

The chain joins TRBV5-4 to TRBJ2-1, with D maybe TRBD2 (7 bases). The germline V gene encodes CDR1 SGHNT and CDR2 YYREEE (reference sequence). V lost 3 bases and J lost 10, with 11 bases in between. This CDR3 comprises 12 residues. CDR3 residues: CASSWGGREQFF. DNA of the CDR3: TGTGCCAGCAGCTGGGGGGGGCGAGAGCAGTTCTTC.

The chain is built from TRBV19 and TRBJ1-1; a weak D match, TRBD1 (5 bases). The germline V gene encodes CDR1 LNHDA and CDR2 SQIVND (reference sequence). V was shortened by 9 bases and J by 3 bases, with 20 bases between the two germline ends. The CDR3 has 15 residues. CDR3 protein: CASTSLAGDDTEAFF. CDR3 bases: TGTGCCAGCACCTCACTAGCGGGGGATGACACTGAAGCTTTCTTT. Supplemented by reference TRBV19 and TRBJ1-1, the full variable domain reads DGGITQSPKYLFRKEGQNVTLSCEQNLNHDAMYWYRQDPGQGLRLIYYSQIVNDFQKGDIAEGYSVSREKKESFPLTVTSAQKNPTAFYLCASTSLAGDDTEAFFGQGTRLTVV.

The chain is built from TRBV7-9 and TRBJ1-6; tentative D call: TRBD1 (5 bases). Germline V gene data show CDR1 as SEHNR and CDR2 as FQNEAQ (reference sequence). V was trimmed by 5 bases and J by 3 bases, leaving 14 bases between them. The CDR3 loop spans 16 amino acids. The CDR3 nucleotides are TGTGCCAGCAGCGAACGAGTCGGGGGCTATAATTCACCCCTCCACTTT. Its translation: CASSERVGGYNSPLHF.

The genes are TRBV10-3 and TRBJ2-7; TRBD1 matches at 7 bases. The length of the CDR3 is 14 residues. Germline V gene sequence: CDR1 ENHRY, CDR2 SYGVKD. J gave up 2 bases and V 5 bases, and 6 bases lay outside the gene matches. The CDR3 DNA reads TGTGCCATCAGTATGCGACAGGGCCCCTACGAGCAGTACTTC. This codes for CAISMRQGPYEQYF.

The V and J genes are TRBV19 and TRBJ1-5, with TRBD1 matching 9 bases. The germline CDR1 and CDR2 sequences are LNHDA and SQIVND (reference sequence). V lost 4 bases to trimming and J lost 1 base; unmatched junction nucleotides: 8. The CDR3 is 17 amino acids. The CDR3 loop is CASSTRTGATSNQPQHF. In DNA, the CDR3 is TGTGCCAGTAGTACCCGGACAGGGGCCACGAGCAATCAGCCCCAGCATTTT.

The rearrangement links TRBV30 to TRBJ1-3; D gene unclear. The CDR3 is 12 amino acids. The germline V gene has CDR1 GTSNPN and CDR2 SVGIG (reference sequence). With 2 bases removed from V and 2 bases from J, the gap between germline ends came to 4 bases. The DNA for the CDR3 is TGTGCCTGGAGTCCCACTGGAAACACCATATATTTT. Residues: CAWSPTGNTIYF.

The chain joins TRBV27 to TRBJ1-2; 8 positions match TRBD1. The CDR3 is made up of 14 amino acids. The junction had 6 bases not matched to a gene; V was cut back by 2 bases and J by 7 bases. Germline CDR1 and CDR2: MNHEY and SMNVEV (reference sequence). The CDR3 sequence: CASSLMGQESGYTF. For the CDR3, the DNA is TGTGCCAGCAGTTTAATGGGACAGGAGAGTGGCTACACCTTC.

The gene calls are TRBV7-2 and TRBJ2-4, with 7 bases that match TRBD2. CDR3 length equals 15 residues. J was trimmed by 4 bases and V by 2 bases; bases with no gene match: 5. Germline V lookup: CDR1 SGHTA, CDR2 FQGNSA. The CDR3, as DNA: TGTGCCAGCAGCTTAAGCGGGGCCCTTAAAAACATTCAGTACTTC. Translation: CASSLSGALKNIQYF. Filled out from reference TRBV7-2 and TRBJ2-4, the complete variable domain reads GAGVSQSPSNKVTEKGKDVELRCDPISGHTALYWYRQSLGQGLEFLIYFQGNSAPDKSGLPSDRFSAERTGGSVSTLTIQRTQQEDSAVYLCASSLSGALKNIQYFGAGTRLSVL.

The chain has TRBV27 and TRBJ1-4; D might be TRBD1 (6 bases). CDR3 length equals 17 residues. The V gene's germline CDR1 is MNHEY and CDR2 SMNVEV (reference sequence). The germline V and J ends were trimmed by 5 bases and 0 bases, with 16 bases remaining between them. CDR3 DNA sequence: TGTGCCAGCAGTAGCTACTACAGGGCTGCAACTAATGAAAAACTGTTTTTT. It is translated as CASSSYYRAATNEKLFF.

CDR3 in DNA: TGTGCCAGCAGCCGGACAGGGGGGAATAATTCACCCCTCCACTTT. Its protein is CASSRTGGNNSPLHF. This chain uses TRBV6-5 with TRBJ1-6; 10 bases line up with TRBD1. Germline loops: CDR1 MNHEY, CDR2 SVGAGI. Trimming removed 6 bases from V and 5 bases from J; junction bases left unmatched: 4. The CDR3 totals 15 residues.

V gene TRBV15 combines with J gene TRBJ1-2; no clear D gene. Germline CDR1 and CDR2: LNHNV and YYDKDF (reference sequence). The V gene lost 1 base and the J gene lost 7 bases, with 10 bases spanning the gap. The CDR3 sequence is 13 residues long. CDR3 sequence: CATSRGRESGYTF. The DNA of the CDR3 is TGTGCCACCAGCAGAGGGCGGGAAAGTGGCTACACCTTC.

The rearrangement uses TRBV9 and TRBJ1-2; TRBD1 is a possible D gene (5 bases). V lost 2 bases, J lost 4 bases, and 15 bases lay in between. The CDR3 length is 15 residues. Germline V gene data show CDR1 as SGDLS and CDR2 as YYNGEE. Here the CDR3 DNA reads TGTGCCAGCAGCGTTGGCCCGGTGACAGTCTATGGCTACACCTTC. As protein: CASSVGPVTVYGYTF. Filled out from reference TRBV9 and TRBJ1-2, the complete variable domain reads DSGVTQTPKHLITATGQRVTLRCSPRSGDLSVYWYQQSLDQGLQFLIQYYNGEERAKGNILERFSAQQFPDLHSELNLSSLELGDSALYFCASSVGPVTVYGYTFGSGTRLTVV.

V gene TRBV30 combines with J gene TRBJ1-1; D unclear. In germline, CDR1 is GTSNPN, CDR2 SVGIG (reference sequence). Between the trimmed V and J ends, which lost 7 bases and 10 bases, there was a span of 22 bases. CDR3 length: 13 amino acids. CDR3: CAYVREWADVAFF. The CDR3 DNA reads TGTGCCTATGTACGGGAGTGGGCGGACGTAGCTTTCTTT. The whole variable domain, remainder taken from reference TRBV30 and TRBJ1-1, is SQTIHQWPATLVQPVGSPLSLECTVEGTSNPNLYWYRQAAGRGLQLLFYSVGIGQISSEVPQNLSASRPQDRQFILSSKKLLLSDSGFYLCAYVREWADVAFFGQGTRLTVV.

The chain employs TRBV5-1 and TRBJ1-6; D is perhaps TRBD1 (6 bases). Germline assignment: CDR1 SGHRS and CDR2 YFSETQ. Trimming removed 4 bases from V and 7 bases from J, with 15 bases in between. CDR3 length: 15 residues. In DNA form, the CDR3 reads TGCGCCAGCAGCCCGGAACAGGGAATGAATTCACCCCTCCACTTT. Translating it yields CASSPEQGMNSPLHF.

The rearrangement joins TRBV6-1 to TRBJ2-2; 8 bases fit TRBD1. The CDR3 has 20 amino acids. CDR1 and CDR2 (germline): MNHNS, SASEGT. J gave up 0 bases and V 4 bases, and 16 bases lay outside the gene matches. CDR3: CASSGGQGRISVSNTGELFF. In DNA form, the CDR3 reads TGTGCCAGCAGTGGCGGACAGGGAAGGATTTCGGTGTCGAACACCGGGGAGCTGTTTTTT.

This rearrangement joins TRBV14 to TRBJ1-6, with D possibly being TRBD1 (5 bases). The CDR3 is made up of 16 amino acids. Trimming removed 1 base at V and 4 bases at J, with 11 bases between. Per germline, CDR1 SGHDN and CDR2 FVKESK. The CDR3, as DNA: TGTGCCAGCAGCCAAGCCCAGGGTTTATATAATTCACCCCTCCACTTT. The encoded protein is CASSQAQGLYNSPLHF.

The chain is built from TRBV30 and TRBJ2-7; possibly TRBD2 for D (5 bases). V lost 2 bases and J lost 4, with 18 bases in between. The length of the CDR3 is 15 residues. From germline, CDR1 is GTSNPN and CDR2 SVGIG (reference sequence). CDR3 amino acids: CAWSPPGVRAYEQYF. The CDR3 coding sequence is TGTGCCTGGAGTCCGCCCGGGGTTAGGGCTTACGAGCAGTACTTC. Filled out from reference TRBV30 and TRBJ2-7, the complete variable domain reads SQTIHQWPATLVQPVGSPLSLECTVEGTSNPNLYWYRQAAGRGLQLLFYSVGIGQISSEVPQNLSASRPQDRQFILSSKKLLLSDSGFYLCAWSPPGVRAYEQYFGPGTRLTVT.

The V and J genes are TRBV11-2 and TRBJ2-7; tentatively, D is TRBD2 (6 bases). The CDR3 runs to 15 residues. Germline V gene sequence: CDR1 SGHAT, CDR2 FQNNGV. V lost 5 bases and J 3 bases, leaving 17 bases between the germline ends. CDR3 DNA sequence: TGTGCCAGCAGCACGATGTCTGGAGGGTTCTACGAGCAGTACTTC. This translates into CASSTMSGGFYEQYF. Supplemented by reference TRBV11-2 and TRBJ2-7, the full variable domain reads EAGVAQSPRYKIIEKRQSVAFWCNPISGHATLYWYQQILGQGPKLLIQFQNNGVVDDSQLPKDRFSAERLKGVDSTLKIQPAKLEDSAVYLCASSTMSGGFYEQYFGPGTRLTVT.

The J gene is TRBJ2-7, the V gene TRBV5-5; perhaps TRBD2 as D (6 bases). V was clipped by 0 bases and J by 3 bases, with 10 bases between them. This CDR3 has 14 amino acids. CDR1 and CDR2 (germline): SGHKS, YYEKEE (reference sequence). The CDR3 loop reads CASSLGQRVYEQYF. Here the CDR3 DNA reads TGTGCCAGCAGCTTGGGTCAGCGGGTCTACGAGCAGTACTTC.

This clone was seen just once. The gene calls are TRBV29-1 and TRBJ2-7; tentatively, D is TRBD2 (5 bases). The ends were cut back, 1 base at V and 2 bases at J, with 18 bases in the middle. There are 16 residues in the CDR3. From germline, CDR1 is SQVTM and CDR2 ANQGSEA. For the CDR3, the DNA is TGCAGCGTTGAAGTCAGCACGATCGGACTCCCCTACGAGCAGTACTTC. This translates into CSVEVSTIGLPYEQYF.

This chain uses TRBV6-5 with TRBJ1-2, with 9 bases that match TRBD1. After removal of 4 bases from V and 5 bases from J, the junction contained 5 bases not matched to a gene. CDR3 length: 14 amino acids. In germline, CDR1 is MNHEY, CDR2 SVGAGI. The CDR3 is CASSFAGTGYGYTF. The CDR3, as DNA: TGTGCCAGCAGTTTCGCCGGGACAGGGTATGGCTACACCTTC.

The chain employs TRBV7-9 and TRBJ1-1, with TRBD1 identical over 8 bases. The trim removed 5 bases at V and 9 bases at J, leaving 11 bases unmatched. The CDR3 has 14 residues. CDR1 is SEHNR, CDR2 FQNEAQ, per germline (reference sequence). The CDR3 DNA sequence: TGTGCCAGCAGCCGAATGACAGGGGTTGCTAAAGCTTTCTTT. It codes for CASSRMTGVAKAFF.

This clone showed up just a few times. The chain joins TRBV12-5 to TRBJ1-1, with unresolved D. Germline V gene lookup returns CDR1 LGHNT and CDR2 FRNRAP. This CDR3 has 15 amino acids. The V gene lost 0 bases and the J gene lost 3 bases, with 11 bases spanning the gap. The CDR3 loop reads CASGLVLSRYTEAFF. Written as DNA, the CDR3 is TGTGCTAGTGGTTTGGTACTATCCAGATACACTGAAGCTTTCTTT.

This sequence joins TRBV27 and TRBJ1-4, with D perhaps matching TRBD1 (5 bases). The CDR3 extends over 15 amino acids. Germline CDR1 is MNHEY and CDR2 is SMNVEV (reference sequence). The V and J ends lost 4 bases and 11 bases respectively, with 20 bases between them. The CDR3 sequence is CASSSTRLSGAKLFF. Here the CDR3 DNA reads TGTGCCAGCAGTTCAACCCGCCTTAGTGGGGCCAAACTGTTTTTT. Combining the CDR3 with reference TRBV27 and TRBJ1-4 gives the whole variable domain EAQVTQNPRYLITVTGKKLTVTCSQNMNHEYMSWYRQDPGLGLRQIYYSMNVEVTDKGDVPEGYKVSRKEKRNFPLILESPSPNQTSLYFCASSSTRLSGAKLFFGSGTQLSVL.

This chain connects TRBV7-8 to TRBJ2-7, with 10 bases that match TRBD2. CDR3 length: 14 residues. The trim removed 5 bases at V and 3 bases at J, leaving 4 bases unmatched. CDR1 and CDR2 (germline): SGHVS, FQNEAQ. CDR3 coding DNA: TGTGCCAGCAGCCCTAGCGGGGGTTTCTACGAGCAGTACTTC. It encodes CASSPSGGFYEQYF. The whole variable domain, remainder taken from reference TRBV7-8 and TRBJ2-7, is GAGVSQSPRYKVAKRGQDVALRCDPISGHVSLFWYQQALGQGPEFLTYFQNEAQLDKSGLPSDRFFAERPEGSVSTLKIQRTQQEDSAVYLCASSPSGGFYEQYFGPGTRLTVT.

This chain joins TRBV5-1 and TRBJ2-2; the match to TRBD1 covers 7 bases. With 4 bases clipped from V and 5 bases from J, the junction kept 11 bases outside the gene matches. Looked up from germline, CDR1 is SGHRS and CDR2 is YFSETQ. The CDR3 runs 16 residues. CDR3 sequence reads: CASSDVPGQRTGELFF. The DNA for the CDR3 is TGCGCCAGCAGCGATGTTCCGGGACAGAGGACCGGGGAGCTGTTTTTT.